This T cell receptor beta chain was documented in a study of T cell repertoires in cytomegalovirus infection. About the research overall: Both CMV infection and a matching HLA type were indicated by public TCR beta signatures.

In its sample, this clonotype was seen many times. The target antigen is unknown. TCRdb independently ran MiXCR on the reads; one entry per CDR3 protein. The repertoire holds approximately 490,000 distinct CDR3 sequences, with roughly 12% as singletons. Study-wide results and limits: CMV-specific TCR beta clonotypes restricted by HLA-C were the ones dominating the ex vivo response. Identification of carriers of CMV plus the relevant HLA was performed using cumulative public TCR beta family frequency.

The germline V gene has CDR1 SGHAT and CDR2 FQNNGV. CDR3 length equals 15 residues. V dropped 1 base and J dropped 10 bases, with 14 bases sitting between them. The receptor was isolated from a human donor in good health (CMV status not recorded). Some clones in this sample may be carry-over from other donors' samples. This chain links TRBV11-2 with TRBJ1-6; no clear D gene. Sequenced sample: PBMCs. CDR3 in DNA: TGTGCCAGCAGCTTAGTGAATCTTCCCGGATCACCCCTCCACTTT. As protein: CASSLVNLPGSPLHF.